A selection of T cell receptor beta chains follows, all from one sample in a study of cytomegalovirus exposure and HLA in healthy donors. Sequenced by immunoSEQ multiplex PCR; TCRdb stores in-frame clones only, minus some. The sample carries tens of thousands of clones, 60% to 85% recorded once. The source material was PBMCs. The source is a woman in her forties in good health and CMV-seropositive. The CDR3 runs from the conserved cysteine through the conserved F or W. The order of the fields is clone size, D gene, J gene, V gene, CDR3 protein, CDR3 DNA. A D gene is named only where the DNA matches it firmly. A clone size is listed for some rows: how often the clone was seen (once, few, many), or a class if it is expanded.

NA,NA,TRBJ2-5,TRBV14,CASSQDLKRMYQETQYF,TGTGCCAGCAGCCAAGATCTAAAGCGGATGTACCAAGAGACCCAGTACTTC
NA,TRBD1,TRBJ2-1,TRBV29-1,CSAIDRDRAYYNEQFF,TGCAGCGCCATCGACAGGGACAGGGCTTATTACAATGAGCAGTTCTTC
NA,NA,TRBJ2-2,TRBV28,CASSADRNTGELFF,TGTGCCAGCAGTGCAGACAGGAACACCGGGGAGCTGTTTTTT
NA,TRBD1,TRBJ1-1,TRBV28,CASSLTGDRGPEAFF,TGTGCCAGCAGTTTAACTGGGGACAGGGGGCCTGAAGCTTTCTTT
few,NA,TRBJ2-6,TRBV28,CATISGANVLTF,TGTGCCACAATCTCTGGGGCCAACGTCCTGACTTTC
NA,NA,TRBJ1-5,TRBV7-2,CASSTSTGKAQHF,TGTGCCAGCAGCACGAGTACGGGGAAGGCCCAGCATTTT
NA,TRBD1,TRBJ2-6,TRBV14,CAGSQVPDRAVSGANVLTF,TGTGCCGGCAGCCAAGTCCCGGACAGGGCCGTCTCTGGGGCCAACGTCCTGACTTTC
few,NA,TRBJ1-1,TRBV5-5,CASSSFWGDAFF,TGTGCCAGCAGCTCCTTTTGGGGGGACGCTTTCTTT
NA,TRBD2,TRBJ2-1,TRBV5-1,CASRSAGGPERSSYNEQFF,TGCGCCAGCAGGTCCGCGGGAGGGCCTGAAAGGAGCTCCTACAATGAGCAGTTCTTC
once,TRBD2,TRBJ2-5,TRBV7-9,CASSLIRSGTLQETQYF,TGTGCCAGCAGCTTAATTCGGAGCGGGACCTTACAAGAGACCCAGTACTTC
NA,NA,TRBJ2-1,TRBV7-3,CASSLNGGGDEQFF,TGTGCCAGCAGCTTAAATGGAGGGGGGGATGAGCAGTTCTTC
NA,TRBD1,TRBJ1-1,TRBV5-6,CASSYPDRLNTEAFF,TGTGCCAGCAGCTATCCGGACAGGTTGAACACTGAAGCTTTCTTT
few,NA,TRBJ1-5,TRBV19,CATKDSPNQPQHF,TGTGCCACCAAAGACAGCCCCAATCAGCCCCAGCATTTT
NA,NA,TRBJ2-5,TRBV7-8,CASSFRRGGAPETQYF,TGTGCCAGCAGCTTTCGTCGCGGAGGGGCCCCAGAGACCCAGTACTTC